These 8 T cell receptor beta chains share one sample of origin, sequenced in a study of cytomegalovirus exposure and HLA in healthy donors (dated by TCRdb to the late 2010s). Receptor libraries were prepared by the immunoSEQ multiplex PCR assay. A mixture of 60 forward primers for TCR Vbeta segments and 13 reverse primers for TCR Jbeta segments was used in the multiplex PCR. TCRdb obtained this table from immuneACCESS and retained in-frame rearrangements with V and J assigned. These tables miss some clones; where compared with another copy, unresolved V genes account for less than half of the shortfall, and the remainder is unexplained. The sample table lists around 150,000 clones, 65% to 80% of them with a count of one. The ten most abundant clones make up under 2.5% of the sample. What was sequenced was PBMCs. The receptors originated from a man between 35 and 55 years old in good health and CMV-seronegative.

This rearrangement joins TRBV5-1 to TRBJ2-1; 9 bases line up with TRBD1. The V segment lost 1 base and the J segment 9 bases; nucleotides outside the gene matches: 11. Germline V lookup: CDR1 SGHRS, CDR2 YFSETQ. There are 16 residues in the CDR3. CDR3 in DNA: TGCGCCAGCAGCTTGCCCACAGGGGGCCAATTAAGTGAGCAGTTCTTC. It yields the protein CASSLPTGGQLSEQFF.

The chain couples TRBV11-2 to TRBJ2-2; D is unclear. Per germline, CDR1 SGHAT and CDR2 FQNNGV. The CDR3 contains 14 residues. Between the trimmed V and J ends, which lost 1 base and 4 bases, there was a span of 7 bases. CDR3 in amino acids: CASSLGLSTGELFF. In nucleotides, the CDR3 is TGTGCCAGCAGCTTAGGACTCAGCACCGGGGAGCTGTTTTTT.

This chain links TRBV11-2 with TRBJ2-7, with 7 bases that match TRBD1. V lost 5 bases and J lost 2; bases outside the gene matches: 3. Germline V gene sequence: CDR1 SGHAT, CDR2 FQNNGV. The CDR3 has 13 residues. Here the CDR3 DNA reads TGTGCCAGCAGCCCACAGGGGCCCTACGAGCAGTACTTC. Translation gives CASSPQGPYEQYF. The full variable domain, in which reference TRBV11-2 and TRBJ2-7 provide the parts outside the CDR3, is EAGVAQSPRYKIIEKRQSVAFWCNPISGHATLYWYQQILGQGPKLLIQFQNNGVVDDSQLPKDRFSAERLKGVDSTLKIQPAKLEDSAVYLCASSPQGPYEQYFGPGTRLTVT.

The count of this clone is one. The CDR3 spells CASSLGRGYQETQYF. The CDR3 nucleotides read TGCGCCAGCAGCTTGGGTAGGGGGTACCAAGAGACCCAGTACTTC. The chain employs TRBV5-1 and TRBJ2-5, with D possibly matching TRBD1 (6 bases). V lost 0 bases and J lost 0, with 9 bases in between. CDR1 SGHRS and CDR2 YFSETQ come from the germline V gene. This CDR3 has 15 amino acids.

The sample holds one count of this clone. The chain is built from TRBV10-3 and TRBJ2-7, with TRBD2 matching 10 bases. Germline-derived CDR1 and CDR2 are ENHRY and SYGVKD. V was pared by 7 bases and J by 5 bases, with 14 bases of the junction left unmatched. The CDR3 spans 16 residues. DNA of the CDR3: TGTGCCATCAAGGAGGGCAGCGGGAGGGGTAGCCACGAGCAGTACTTC. Protein: CAIKEGSGRGSHEQYF.

Turning to this clone: A far larger clone is one nucleotide away, so this likely arose from a read error. The chain couples TRBV7-6 to TRBJ2-3; TRBD2 is a possible D gene (5 bases). Germline CDR1 and CDR2: SGHVS and FNYEAQ. The CDR3 length is 14 residues. The ends were cut back, 0 bases at V and 2 bases at J, with 6 bases in the middle. The CDR3 nucleotides read TGTGCCAGCAGCTTAGCGGGAGCCACAGATACGCAGTATTTT. It encodes CASSLAGATDTQYF.

The CDR3: CASSTVGRDRSDTQYF. In DNA, the CDR3 is TGTGCCAGCAGCACCGTCGGGCGGGATAGGTCAGATACGCAGTATTTT. The chain employs TRBV11-2 and TRBJ2-3, with D tentatively TRBD2 (6 bases). The CDR3 is 16 amino acids. V lost 5 bases and J lost 4, with 19 bases in between. Germline values: CDR1 SGHAT, CDR2 FQNNGV.

The chain joins TRBV6-5 to TRBJ1-4; 9 positions agree with TRBD1. Germline CDR1 is MNHEY and CDR2 is SVGAGI. Germline trimming cut 6 bases from V and 8 bases from J; bases unmatched to any gene: 4. The CDR3 runs 13 residues. CDR3 in amino acids: CASSLDRGEKLFF. The CDR3 nucleotides read TGTGCCAGCAGCCTCGACAGGGGGGAAAAACTGTTTTTT.